These 2 T cell receptor beta chains originate from one sample sequenced in a study of blood T cells in healthy people across ages. The second PCR ran about 6 to 12 cycles with a sample-barcoded 5' primer and J-beta primers. From the 5' RACE reads, TCRdb called clonotypes with MiXCR, one entry per CDR3 protein. The sample has 1 million to 1.2 million distinct CDR3 sequences; approximately 38% are singletons. The sample taken for sequencing was blood. All receptors come from a man aged 18 to 30 in good health.

The chain carries TRBV20-1 and TRBJ1-4; D remains unclear. V lost 6 bases and J 9 bases, leaving 20 bases between the germline ends. Germline V gives CDR1 DFQATT, CDR2 SNEGSKA (reference sequence). This CDR3 spans 14 amino acids. The CDR3 DNA is TGCAGTGCGCGGGAGAGAGGGAACCCCCAAAAACTGTTTTTT. This sequence encodes CSARERGNPQKLFF.

V gene TRBV20-1 combines with J gene TRBJ2-2; tentatively, D is TRBD1 or TRBD2 (6 bases each). With 2 bases removed from V and 8 bases from J, the gap between germline ends came to 18 bases. CDR1 DFQATT and CDR2 SNEGSKA come from the germline V gene (reference sequence). This CDR3 is built from 15 residues. In DNA form, the CDR3 reads TGCAGTGCTAGACCCCAACCGGGGGCGTCTGGGGAGCTGTTTTTT. The encoded protein is CSARPQPGASGELFF.